Below are 6 T cell receptor beta chains sequenced from a single sample in a study of blood T cell repertoires in COVID-19. The method was immunoSEQ multiplex PCR; TCRdb's version includes in-frame clones alone and lacks a portion of them. The sample has about 50,000 clones; around 90% are singletons. The sequenced sample consisted of peripheral blood. The receptors come from a human donor in a cohort sampled during active COVID-19.

The chain is built from TRBV6-5 and TRBJ2-7; 9 bases agree with TRBD1. The germline gives CDR1 MNHEY, CDR2 SVGAGI. J lost 0 bases, V lost 6 bases, and 6 bases had no gene match. This CDR3 has 15 amino acids. The CDR3 DNA reads as TGTGCCAGCAGGGGGGACAGGGCCACCTCCTACGAGCAGTACGTC. Amino acid sequence: CASRGDRATSYEQYV.

The gene calls are TRBV5-1 and TRBJ2-2, with TRBD2 identical over 8 bases. The CDR3 spans 16 residues. Germline V lookup: CDR1 SGHRS, CDR2 YFSETQ. V lost 0 bases, J lost 8 bases, and 9 bases stayed unmatched. CDR3 region: CASSLAQRGGQGELFF. DNA for the CDR3: TGCGCCAGCAGCTTGGCCCAACGGGGGGGCCAGGGGGAGCTGTTTTTT.

The V and J genes are TRBV4-3 and TRBJ2-6; the D gene is possibly TRBD2 (5 bases). The CDR3 runs to 17 residues. Germline V gene data show CDR1 as LGHNA and CDR2 as YSLEER. V lost 0 bases and J lost 0, with 9 bases in between. Written as DNA, the CDR3 is TGCGCCAGCAGCCAAGATATCCGGGGCTCTGGGGCCAACGTCCTGACTTTC. This translates into CASSQDIRGSGANVLTF.

This clone was seen repeatedly, ten times or more. The chain combines TRBV5-4 with TRBJ2-3; TRBD2 matches 9 bases. Germline CDR1 and CDR2: SGHNT and YYREEE (reference sequence). The CDR3 covers 15 residues. The V segment lost 4 bases and the J segment 2 bases; nucleotides outside the gene matches: 5. The CDR3 spells CASSIAGAPTDTQYF. CDR3 DNA: TGTGCCAGCAGCATAGCGGGAGCTCCCACAGATACGCAGTATTTT.

V usage is TRBV4-1 and J usage is TRBJ2-3, with D unclear. Trimming stripped 0 bases from V and 1 base from J, with 5 bases between. CDR1 MGHRA and CDR2 YSYEKL come from the germline V gene. The CDR3 totals 14 residues. CDR3 nucleotide sequence: TGCGCCAGCAGCCAAGACAGCGGCACAGATACGCAGTATTTT. This gives the protein CASSQDSGTDTQYF.

The rearrangement links TRBV24-1 to TRBJ2-5; D possibly corresponds to TRBD2 (6 bases). V shed 7 bases and J shed 5 bases, with 19 bases lying between them. The germline V gene encodes CDR1 KGHDR and CDR2 SFDVKD. The CDR3 is made up of 15 amino acids. CDR3 nucleotide sequence: TGTGCCACCAGCGACCCCGCGAGTGCGGGGGAGACCCAGTACTTC. Translating gives CATSDPASAGETQYF.